The clone carrying this T cell receptor beta chain came up a few times. Its ends do not fully match the called genes, so a read error is possible. MiXCR was run by TCRdb on the 5' RACE reads, yielding one entry per CDR3 protein. Here the sample spans approximately 11,000 distinct CDR3 sequences, 15% to 20% being singletons. Cells sorted as Tregs were CD4+, CD25+ and CD127-/low. CDR1 and CDR2 from the germline V gene are SEHNR and FQNEAQ (reference sequence). The CDR3 is 15 amino acids. The sequenced sample consisted of Tregs sorted from a lymph node. This clonotype was sampled from a female donor with breast cancer. The genes are TRBV7-9 and TRBJ2-7; D possibly matches TRBD1 or TRBD2 (7 bases each). In DNA form, the CDR3 reads TGTGCCAGCAGCATAGCCAGGGGGGGCTCCTACGTGCAGTACTTC. As protein: CASSIARGGSYVQYF.